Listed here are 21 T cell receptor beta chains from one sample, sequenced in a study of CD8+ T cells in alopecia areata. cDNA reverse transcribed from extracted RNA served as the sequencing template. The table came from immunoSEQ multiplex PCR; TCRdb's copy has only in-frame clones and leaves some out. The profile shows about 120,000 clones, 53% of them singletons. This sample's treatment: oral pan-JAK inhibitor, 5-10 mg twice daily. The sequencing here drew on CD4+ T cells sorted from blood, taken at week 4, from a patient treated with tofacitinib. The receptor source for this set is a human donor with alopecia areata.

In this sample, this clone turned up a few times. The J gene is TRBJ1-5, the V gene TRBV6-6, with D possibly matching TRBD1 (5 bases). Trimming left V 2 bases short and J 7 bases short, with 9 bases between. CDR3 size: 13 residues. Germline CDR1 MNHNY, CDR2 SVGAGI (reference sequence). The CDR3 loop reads CASSYGGVQPQHF. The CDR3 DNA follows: TGTGCCAGCAGTTACGGAGGGGTCCAGCCCCAGCATTTT.

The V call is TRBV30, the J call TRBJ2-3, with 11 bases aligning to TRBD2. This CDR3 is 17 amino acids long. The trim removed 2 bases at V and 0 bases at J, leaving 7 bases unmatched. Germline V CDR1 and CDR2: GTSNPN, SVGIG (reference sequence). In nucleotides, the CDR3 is TGTGCCTGGAGTACTCCGGGACTAGCGGCTAGCACAGATACGCAGTATTTT. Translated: CAWSTPGLAASTDTQYF.

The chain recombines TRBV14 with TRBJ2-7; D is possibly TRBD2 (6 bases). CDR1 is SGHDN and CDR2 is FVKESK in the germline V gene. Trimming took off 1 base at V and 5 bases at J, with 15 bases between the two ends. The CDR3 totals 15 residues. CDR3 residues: CASSQGDRGRHEQYF. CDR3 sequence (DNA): TGTGCCAGCAGCCAAGGGGATCGGGGGAGGCACGAGCAGTACTTC.

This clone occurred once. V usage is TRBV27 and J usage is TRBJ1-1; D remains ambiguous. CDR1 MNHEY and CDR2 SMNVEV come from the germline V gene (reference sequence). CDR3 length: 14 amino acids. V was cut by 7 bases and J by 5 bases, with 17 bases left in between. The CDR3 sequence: CASIPLGVTTEAFF. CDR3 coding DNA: TGTGCCAGCATCCCTCTAGGCGTTACGACTGAAGCTTTCTTT.

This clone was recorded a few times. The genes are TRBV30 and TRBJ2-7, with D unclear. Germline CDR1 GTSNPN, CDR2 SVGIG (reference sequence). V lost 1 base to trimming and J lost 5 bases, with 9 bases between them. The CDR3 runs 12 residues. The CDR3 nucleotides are TGTGCCTGGAGTGCGTTTAGCAACGAGCAGTACTTC. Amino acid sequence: CAWSAFSNEQYF.

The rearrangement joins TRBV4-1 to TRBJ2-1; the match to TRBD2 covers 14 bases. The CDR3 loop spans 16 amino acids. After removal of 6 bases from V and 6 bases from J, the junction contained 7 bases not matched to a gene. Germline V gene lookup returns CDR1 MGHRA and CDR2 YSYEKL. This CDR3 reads CASSPGTSGRINEQFF. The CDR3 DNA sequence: TGCGCCAGCAGTCCCGGGACTAGCGGGAGAATCAATGAGCAGTTCTTC.

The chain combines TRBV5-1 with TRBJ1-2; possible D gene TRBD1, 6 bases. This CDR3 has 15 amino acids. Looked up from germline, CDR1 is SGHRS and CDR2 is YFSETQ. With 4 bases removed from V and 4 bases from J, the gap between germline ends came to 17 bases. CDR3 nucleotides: TGCGCCAGCAGCCCCGCCCGGACAGAGGCCTATGGCTACACCTTC. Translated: CASSPARTEAYGYTF.

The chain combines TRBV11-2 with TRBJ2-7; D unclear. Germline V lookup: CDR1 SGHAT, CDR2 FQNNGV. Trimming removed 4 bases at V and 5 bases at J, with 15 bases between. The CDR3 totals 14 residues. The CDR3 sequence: CASSSISKPHEQYF. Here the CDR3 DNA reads TGTGCCAGCAGCTCTATCTCTAAACCCCACGAGCAGTACTTC.

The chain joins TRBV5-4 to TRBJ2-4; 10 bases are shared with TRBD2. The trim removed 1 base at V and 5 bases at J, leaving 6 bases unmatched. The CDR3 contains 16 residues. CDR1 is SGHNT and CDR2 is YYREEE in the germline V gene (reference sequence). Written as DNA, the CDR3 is TGTGCCAGCAGCTTGATAGCGGGGGGCCCCGAAAACATTCAGTACTTC. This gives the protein CASSLIAGGPENIQYF.

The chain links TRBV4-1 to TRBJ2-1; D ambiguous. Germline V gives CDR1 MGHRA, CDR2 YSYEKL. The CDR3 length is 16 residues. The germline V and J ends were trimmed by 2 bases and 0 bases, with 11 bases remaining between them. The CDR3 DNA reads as TGCGCCAGCAGCCAACGAAGACTGGTCTCCTACAATGAGCAGTTCTTC. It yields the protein CASSQRRLVSYNEQFF.

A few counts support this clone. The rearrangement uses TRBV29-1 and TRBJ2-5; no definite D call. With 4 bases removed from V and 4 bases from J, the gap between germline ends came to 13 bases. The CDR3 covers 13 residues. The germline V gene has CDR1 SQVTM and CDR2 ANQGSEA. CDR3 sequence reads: CSVGGRQRETQYF. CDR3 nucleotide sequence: TGCAGCGTTGGAGGCCGGCAGAGAGAGACCCAGTACTTC.

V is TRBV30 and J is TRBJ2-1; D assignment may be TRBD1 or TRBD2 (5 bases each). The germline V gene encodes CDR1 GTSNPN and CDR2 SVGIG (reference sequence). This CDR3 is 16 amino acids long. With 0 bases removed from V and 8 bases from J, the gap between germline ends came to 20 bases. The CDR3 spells CAWSVPLGRGTHEQFF. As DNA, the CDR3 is TGTGCCTGGAGTGTACCTCTTGGTCGGGGCACCCATGAGCAGTTCTTC.

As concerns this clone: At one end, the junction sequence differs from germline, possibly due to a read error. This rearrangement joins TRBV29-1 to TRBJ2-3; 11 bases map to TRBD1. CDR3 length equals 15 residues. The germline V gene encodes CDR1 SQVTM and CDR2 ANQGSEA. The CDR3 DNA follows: TGCAGCGTCGAAGTCCAAGGGACAGGGGGAGATACGCAGTATTTT. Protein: CSVEVQGTGGDTQYF.

The CDR3 sequence: CASSLDTLGQYF. In nucleotides, the CDR3 is TGCGCCAGCAGCTTGGATACCCTCGGGCAGTACTTC. The rearrangement links TRBV5-1 to TRBJ2-7; D is ambiguous. Trimming shortened V by 0 bases and J by 9 bases, and 10 bases separated the two germline ends. The CDR3 consists of 12 residues. Germline V CDR1 and CDR2: SGHRS, YFSETQ.

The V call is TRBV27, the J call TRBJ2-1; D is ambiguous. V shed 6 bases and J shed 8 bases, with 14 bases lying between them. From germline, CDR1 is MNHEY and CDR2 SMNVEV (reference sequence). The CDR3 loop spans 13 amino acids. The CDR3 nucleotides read TGTGCCAGCAGAAGAAGTGGGTGGGATGAGCAGTTCTTC. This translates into CASRRSGWDEQFF.

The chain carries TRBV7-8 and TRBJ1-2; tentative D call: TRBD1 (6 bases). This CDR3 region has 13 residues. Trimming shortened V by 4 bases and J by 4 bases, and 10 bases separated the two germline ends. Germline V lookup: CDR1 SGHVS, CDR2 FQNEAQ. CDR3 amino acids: CASSSADSYGYTF. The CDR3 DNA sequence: TGTGCCAGCAGCTCAGCGGACAGCTATGGCTACACCTTC.

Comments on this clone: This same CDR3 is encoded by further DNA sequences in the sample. CDR3 DNA sequence: TGCGCCAGCAGCTTGGATCAGTACGAGCAGTACTTC. This encodes CASSLDQYEQYF. The V gene is TRBV5-1, the J gene TRBJ2-7; no firm D call. Germline loops: CDR1 SGHRS, CDR2 YFSETQ. Trimming stripped 0 bases from V and 4 bases from J, with 5 bases between. This CDR3 has 12 amino acids.

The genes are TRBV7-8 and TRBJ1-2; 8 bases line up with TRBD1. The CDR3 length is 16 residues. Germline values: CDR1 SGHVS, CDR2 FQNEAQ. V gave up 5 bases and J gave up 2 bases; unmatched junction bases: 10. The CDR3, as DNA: TGTGCCAGCAGCCCCCTCCGGGACAGGAGAAACTATGGCTACACCTTC. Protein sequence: CASSPLRDRRNYGYTF.

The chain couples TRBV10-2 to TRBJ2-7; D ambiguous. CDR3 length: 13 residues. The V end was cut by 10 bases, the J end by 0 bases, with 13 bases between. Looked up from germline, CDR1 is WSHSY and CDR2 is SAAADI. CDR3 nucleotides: TGCGCCACCCAATATGCCAGCTCCTACGAGCAGTACTTC. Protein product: CATQYASSYEQYF.

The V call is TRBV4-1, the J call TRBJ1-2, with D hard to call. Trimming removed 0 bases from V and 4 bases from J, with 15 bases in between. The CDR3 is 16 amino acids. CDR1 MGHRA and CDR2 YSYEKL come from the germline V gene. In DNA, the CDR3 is TGCGCCAGCAGCCAAGATGAATCGGCGGAAATCTATGGCTACACCTTC. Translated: CASSQDESAEIYGYTF.

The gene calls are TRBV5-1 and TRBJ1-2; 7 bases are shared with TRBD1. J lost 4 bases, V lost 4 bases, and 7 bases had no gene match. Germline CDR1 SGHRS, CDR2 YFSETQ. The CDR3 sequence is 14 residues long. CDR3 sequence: CASSPGQLRYGYTF. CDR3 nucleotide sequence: TGCGCCAGCAGCCCGGGACAGCTTCGCTATGGCTACACCTTC.